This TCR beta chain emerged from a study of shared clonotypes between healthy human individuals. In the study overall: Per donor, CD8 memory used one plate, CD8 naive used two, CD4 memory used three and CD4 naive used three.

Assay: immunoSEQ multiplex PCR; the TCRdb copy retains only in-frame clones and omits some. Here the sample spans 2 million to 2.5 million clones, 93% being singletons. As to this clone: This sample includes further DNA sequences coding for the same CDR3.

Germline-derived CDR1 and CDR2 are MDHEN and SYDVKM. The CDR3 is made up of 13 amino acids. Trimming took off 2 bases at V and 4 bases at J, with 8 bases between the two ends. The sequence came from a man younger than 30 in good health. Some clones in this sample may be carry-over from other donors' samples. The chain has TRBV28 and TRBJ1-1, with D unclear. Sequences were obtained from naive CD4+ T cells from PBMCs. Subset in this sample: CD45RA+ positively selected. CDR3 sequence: CASSLGPGTEAFF. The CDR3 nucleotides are TGTGCCAGCAGTTTAGGTCCTGGCACTGAAGCTTTCTTT.